The present entry profiles one T cell receptor beta chain with its context. These data are taken from a study of blood T cell repertoires in COVID-19. Deletions cut 8 bases from V and 0 bases from J, with 28 bases between. In germline, CDR1 is MNHEY, CDR2 SMNVEV (reference sequence). The CDR3 loop spans 20 amino acids. The table came from immunoSEQ multiplex PCR; TCRdb's copy has only in-frame clones and leaves some out. The profile shows fewer than 200,000 clones, about 85% of them singletons. Material for sequencing was peripheral blood. The chain combines TRBV27 with TRBJ2-2, with D possibly matching TRBD1 (5 bases). This sequence was found in a man aged 55 to 69 with active or convalescent COVID-19. The DNA for the CDR3 is TGTGCCAGCTCCCGTCAGGGTGGTAGCTACAACCCAACGAACACCGGGGAGCTGTTTTTT. It is translated as CASSRQGGSYNPTNTGELFF.